These 31 T cell receptor beta chains originate from one sample sequenced in a study of blood T cell repertoires in COVID-19. Clones were read by immunoSEQ multiplex PCR, and TCRdb kept only the in-frame ones, dropping some. This sample yields roughly 50,000 clones, of which just over 90% are seen a single time; 8% to 9% belongs to the top ten. What was sequenced was peripheral blood. Source of these receptors: a woman between 40 and 55 years old with active COVID-19.

The rearrangement uses TRBV19 and TRBJ1-2; no clear D gene. This CDR3 region has 12 residues. The V and J ends lost 3 bases and 3 bases respectively, with 5 bases between them. The germline gives CDR1 LNHDA, CDR2 SQIVND (reference sequence). As DNA, the CDR3 is TGTGCCAGTAGTATCTCTTACTATGGCTACACCTTC. This codes for CASSISYYGYTF.

The rearrangement joins TRBV10-3 to TRBJ1-4; 7 nucleotides line up with TRBD1. The CDR3 contains 15 residues. Germline CDR1 ENHRY, CDR2 SYGVKD. V shed 11 bases, J shed 1 base, and the junction held 10 bases outside the gene matches. Written as DNA, the CDR3 is TGTGCCGTCCGGACAGGTATCAGAACTAATGAAAAACTGTTTTTT. This gives the protein CAVRTGIRTNEKLFF.

This chain uses TRBV19 with TRBJ1-1; D is possibly TRBD1 (6 bases). Germline V gives CDR1 LNHDA, CDR2 SQIVND (reference sequence). This CDR3 spans 14 amino acids. V dropped 6 bases and J dropped 1 base, with 12 bases sitting between them. CDR3 residues: CASSFMTGNTEAFF. The CDR3, as DNA: TGTGCCAGTAGCTTTATGACAGGGAACACTGAAGCTTTCTTT.

V and J are TRBV7-9 and TRBJ1-6; possibly TRBD1 for D (6 bases). From germline, CDR1 is SEHNR and CDR2 FQNEAQ (reference sequence). The ends were cut back, 6 bases at V and 4 bases at J, with 10 bases in the middle. The CDR3 runs to 14 residues. CDR3 sequence: CASRTGNYNSPLHF. CDR3 coding DNA: TGTGCCAGCAGGACAGGCAATTATAATTCACCCCTCCACTTT.

This clone was observed a single time. The chain combines TRBV3-1 (or the pseudogene TRBV3-2) with TRBJ1-2; unclear D gene. The V end lost 1 base, the J end lost 8 bases, and 8 bases lay between the germline ends. CDR1 is LGHDT and CDR2 is YNNKEL in the germline V gene (reference sequence). There are 12 residues in the CDR3. CDR3 residues: CASSQVRLGYTF. In DNA, the CDR3 is TGTGCCAGCAGCCAAGTTCGACTAGGCTACACCTTC.

The rearrangement links TRBV10-3 to TRBJ1-1; TRBD1 matches 7 bases. In germline, CDR1 is ENHRY, CDR2 SYGVKD. The trim removed 6 bases at V and 3 bases at J, leaving 10 bases unmatched. This CDR3 is 15 amino acids long. The CDR3 is CAIRRGQVLDTEAFF. CDR3 nucleotides: TGTGCCATCAGGAGAGGACAGGTCCTGGACACTGAAGCTTTCTTT.

This clone was found a few times. The chain has TRBV6-6 and TRBJ1-2, with TRBD1 matching over 7 bases. This CDR3 spans 13 amino acids. Per germline, CDR1 MNHNY and CDR2 SVGAGI (reference sequence). The junction had 8 bases not matched to a gene; V was cut back by 7 bases and J by 6 bases. CDR3 amino acids: CASTPEGAHGYTF. In DNA, the CDR3 is TGTGCCAGCACCCCAGAGGGGGCCCATGGCTACACCTTC.

The chain carries TRBV7-2 and TRBJ1-1; 8 bases agree with TRBD1. Losses at the gene ends were 5 bases for V and 0 bases for J; bases not matched to a gene: 8. The CDR3 sequence is 16 residues long. Germline CDR1 is SGHTA and CDR2 is FQGNSA. The CDR3, as DNA: TGTGCCAGCAGCCCAGGGGGCTTGGGGATGAACACTGAAGCTTTCTTT. It yields the protein CASSPGGLGMNTEAFF.

The chain couples TRBV9 to TRBJ2-2, with D possibly TRBD2 on 6 matching bases. CDR1 and CDR2 (germline): SGDLS, YYNGEE. The CDR3 length is 17 residues. V was trimmed by 0 bases and J by 3 bases, leaving 15 bases between them. CDR3 residues: CASSVGSSGQYTGELFF. DNA for the CDR3: TGTGCCAGCAGCGTAGGGTCCAGCGGGCAATACACCGGGGAGCTGTTTTTT. Variable domain in full (rest from reference TRBV9 and TRBJ2-2): DSGVTQTPKHLITATGQRVTLRCSPRSGDLSVYWYQQSLDQGLQFLIQYYNGEERAKGNILERFSAQQFPDLHSELNLSSLELGDSALYFCASSVGSSGQYTGELFFGEGSRLTVL.

By sample fraction, this clone is medium-sized. CDR3 loop: CASSVVPGLAGGLSTDTQYF. The CDR3 bases are TGTGCCAGCAGCGTAGTCCCGGGACTAGCGGGGGGACTAAGCACAGATACGCAGTATTTT. The V call is TRBV9, the J call TRBJ2-3; 15 bases are a match to TRBD2. Trimming at V came to 0 bases and at J to 0 bases, leaving 8 bases not matched to a gene. Germline CDR1 SGDLS, CDR2 YYNGEE. The CDR3 spans 20 residues. The whole variable domain, filled in from reference TRBV9 and TRBJ2-3, reads DSGVTQTPKHLITATGQRVTLRCSPRSGDLSVYWYQQSLDQGLQFLIQYYNGEERAKGNILERFSAQQFPDLHSELNLSSLELGDSALYFCASSVVPGLAGGLSTDTQYFGPGTRLTVL.

This clone was seen just once. This chain links TRBV7-8 with TRBJ1-2, with a weak D call TRBD1 (5 bases). This CDR3 has 16 amino acids. Germline CDR1 is SGHVS and CDR2 is FQNEAQ. Trimming took off 0 bases at V and 4 bases at J, with 15 bases between the two ends. The CDR3 is CASSLARGRRSYGYTF. CDR3 DNA sequence: TGTGCCAGCAGCTTAGCGCGGGGCAGGCGATCCTATGGCTACACCTTC. The full variable domain, its missing parts supplied by reference TRBV7-8 and TRBJ1-2, is GAGVSQSPRYKVAKRGQDVALRCDPISGHVSLFWYQQALGQGPEFLTYFQNEAQLDKSGLPSDRFFAERPEGSVSTLKIQRTQQEDSAVYLCASSLARGRRSYGYTFGSGTRLTVV.

The sample holds one count of this clone. The V gene is TRBV5-1, the J gene TRBJ2-3, with a possible D match to TRBD1 (5 bases). V was clipped by 1 base and J by 4 bases, with 7 bases between them. This CDR3 is built from 13 residues. Germline V gives CDR1 SGHRS, CDR2 YFSETQ. The DNA of the CDR3 is TGCGCCAGCAGCTTGACAGGTGCAGATACGCAGTATTTT. Translated, it gives CASSLTGADTQYF.

V is TRBV18 and J is TRBJ1-2; perhaps TRBD1 as D (5 bases). CDR3 length: 13 amino acids. Germline lookup yields CDR1 KGHSH and CDR2 LQKENI. The V gene lost 6 bases and the J gene lost 5 bases, with 13 bases spanning the gap. As DNA, the CDR3 is TGTGCCAGCTCTCAGGGTCCAGATTATGGCTACACCTTC. This translates into CASSQGPDYGYTF.

The chain couples TRBV2 to TRBJ2-7; D possibly corresponds to TRBD1 (5 bases). The germline V gene has CDR1 SNHLY and CDR2 FYNNEI. The ends were cut back, 6 bases at V and 3 bases at J, with 15 bases in the middle. CDR3 length: 14 residues. CDR3 DNA: TGTGCCAGCAGAGGACAAGGTCTCGACTACGAGCAGTACTTC. Its protein product is CASRGQGLDYEQYF.

V is TRBV9 and J is TRBJ2-1; D might be TRBD2 (6 bases). The CDR3 sequence is 14 residues long. Germline values: CDR1 SGDLS, CDR2 YYNGEE. The V gene lost 3 bases and the J gene lost 9 bases, with 16 bases spanning the gap. This CDR3 reads CASSAGASHGEQFF. The CDR3 DNA is TGTGCCAGCAGCGCGGGAGCCTCCCATGGTGAGCAGTTCTTC. Full variable domain (missing parts from reference TRBV9 and TRBJ2-1): DSGVTQTPKHLITATGQRVTLRCSPRSGDLSVYWYQQSLDQGLQFLIQYYNGEERAKGNILERFSAQQFPDLHSELNLSSLELGDSALYFCASSAGASHGEQFFGPGTRLTVL.

This clone was detected only a few times. This rearrangement joins TRBV5-6 to TRBJ2-3; D is perhaps TRBD2 (6 bases). This CDR3 spans 15 amino acids. Germline V gene lookup returns CDR1 SGHDT and CDR2 YYEEEE. With 4 bases removed from V and 0 bases from J, the gap between germline ends came to 12 bases. The CDR3 nucleotides are TGTGCCAGCAGCGAAGCGGGTCCTAGCACAGATACGCAGTATTTT. Translated, it gives CASSEAGPSTDTQYF. The whole variable domain, filled in from reference TRBV5-6 and TRBJ2-3, reads DAGVTQSPTHLIKTRGQQVTLRCSPKSGHDTVSWYQQALGQGPQFIFQYYEEEERQRGNFPDRFSGHQFPNYSSELNVNALLLGDSALYLCASSEAGPSTDTQYFGPGTRLTVL.

The rearrangement joins TRBV5-1 to TRBJ2-2; D not certain. Deletions cut 4 bases from V and 1 base from J, with 17 bases between. Germline CDR1 and CDR2: SGHRS and YFSETQ. CDR3 size: 17 residues. CDR3 residues: CASSPRPSRGNTGELFF. CDR3 DNA sequence: TGCGCCAGCAGCCCCCGACCCTCTAGAGGGAACACCGGGGAGCTGTTTTTT.

This clone was counted a single time. The chain combines TRBV7-2 with TRBJ2-7; tentative D call: TRBD2 (5 bases). Trimming pared 7 bases from V and 1 base from J, leaving 17 bases between. Germline loops: CDR1 SGHTA, CDR2 FQGNSA. The CDR3 has 15 amino acids. In DNA form, the CDR3 reads TGTGCCAGCAAATCCGGTCAAACTAGTTCCTACGAGCAGTACTTC. It yields the protein CASKSGQTSSYEQYF.

The V and J genes are TRBV9 and TRBJ2-2; a possible D gene is TRBD1 (5 bases). Trimming took off 2 bases at V and 7 bases at J, with 9 bases between the two ends. This CDR3 has 13 amino acids. Germline lookup yields CDR1 SGDLS and CDR2 YYNGEE. The chain's CDR3 is CASSVSGHGELFF. In DNA, the CDR3 is TGTGCCAGCAGCGTGTCAGGGCACGGGGAGCTGTTTTTT.

The chain joins TRBV5-1 to TRBJ2-3; the match to TRBD2 covers 8 bases. CDR1 and CDR2 (germline): SGHRS, YFSETQ. V shed 0 bases and J 2 bases; nucleotides not matched to a gene: 17. The CDR3 has 20 amino acids. Here the CDR3 reads CASSLVPPLLAGQVTDTQYF. The CDR3 nucleotides read TGCGCCAGCAGCTTGGTGCCCCCCTTATTAGCGGGACAAGTCACAGATACGCAGTATTTT.

V is TRBV3-1 (or the pseudogene TRBV3-2) and J is TRBJ2-7; 13 bases match TRBD2. The CDR3 is made up of 15 amino acids. Looked up from germline, CDR1 is LGHDT and CDR2 is YNNKEL (reference sequence). V shed 4 bases, J shed 6 bases, and the junction held 6 bases outside the gene matches. This CDR3 is CASSLSGLAGTEQYF. CDR3 coding DNA: TGTGCCAGCAGCCTCTCGGGACTAGCGGGGACCGAGCAGTACTTC.

Comment on this clone: A read error may account for a junction end that differs from germline. This chain joins TRBV2 and TRBJ2-7, with 9 bases lining up with TRBD2. Germline loops: CDR1 SNHLY, CDR2 FYNNEI. The CDR3 runs 13 residues. CDR3 bases: TGTGCCAGCAGTGGAGAAAGACTTAGCGGGGGCCACTTC. Amino acids: CASSGERLSGGHF.

V and J are TRBV23-1 and TRBJ2-7; tentatively, D is TRBD1 (6 bases). TRBV23-1 is reported as an ORF; its role is uncertain. This CDR3 comprises 16 residues. Trimming stripped 3 bases from V and 2 bases from J, with 17 bases between. This CDR3 is CASSQADRGSAYEQYF. CDR3 sequence (DNA): TGCGCCAGCAGTCAGGCGGATAGGGGGAGCGCCTACGAGCAGTACTTC.

The V gene is TRBV7-8, the J gene TRBJ2-7, with 8 bases aligning to TRBD2. CDR3 length equals 14 residues. Germline values: CDR1 SGHVS, CDR2 FQNEAQ. With V trimmed by 5 bases and J by 3 bases, 6 bases remained unmatched. CDR3 loop: CASSITSGFYEQYF. In nucleotides, the CDR3 is TGTGCCAGCAGCATTACTAGCGGTTTCTACGAGCAGTACTTC.

In DNA, the CDR3 is TGTGCCAGCTCACTAGCCAATCAGCCCCAGCATTTT. Amino acids: CASSLANQPQHF. The chain combines TRBV18 with TRBJ1-5; D is ambiguous. V was trimmed by 4 bases and J by 3 bases, leaving 4 bases between them. The CDR3 has 12 amino acids. Looked up from germline, CDR1 is KGHSH and CDR2 is LQKENI.

The DNA of the CDR3 is TGTGCCAGTTCACAGGGTACTAGCACAGATACGCAGTATTTT. This sequence encodes CASSQGTSTDTQYF. V and J are TRBV7-9 and TRBJ2-3; weak D call: TRBD1 (6 bases). V was trimmed by 9 bases and J by 0 bases, leaving 13 bases between them. This CDR3 has 14 residues. Germline values: CDR1 SEHNR, CDR2 FQNEAQ (reference sequence).

This chain links TRBV19 with TRBJ2-4; D possibly corresponds to TRBD1 (6 bases). The CDR3 is made up of 13 amino acids. From germline, CDR1 is LNHDA and CDR2 SQIVND (reference sequence). Trimming took off 5 bases at V and 9 bases at J, with 14 bases between the two ends. CDR3 amino acids: CASSPATGIIQYF. Here the CDR3 DNA reads TGTGCCAGTAGTCCGGCGACAGGTATCATTCAGTACTTC.

This chain connects TRBV11-3 to TRBJ1-1; D is undetermined. This CDR3 comprises 14 residues. The V end was cut by 5 bases, the J end by 4 bases, with 14 bases between. From germline, CDR1 is SGHNT and CDR2 YENEEA. For the CDR3, the DNA is TGTGCCAGCAGCCGCGACCTCGGGAGCACTGAAGCTTTCTTT. It is translated as CASSRDLGSTEAFF.

The chain combines TRBV9 with TRBJ1-2, with TRBD1 identical over 7 bases. This CDR3 spans 13 amino acids. V trimming: 5 bases; J trimming: 2 bases; junction bases outside the gene matches: 3. Per the germline V gene, CDR1 is SGDLS and CDR2 is YYNGEE. The CDR3 region has the DNA TGTGCCAGCAGTCGAGGGGGCAACTATGGCTACACCTTC. Its translation: CASSRGGNYGYTF.

The chain uses TRBV7-2 and TRBJ1-2, with 9 bases lining up with TRBD1. Germline CDR1 SGHTA, CDR2 FQGNSA. Germline trimming cut 5 bases from V and 7 bases from J; bases unmatched to any gene: 11. The CDR3 totals 15 residues. The CDR3 region is CASSPGTGLVRGYTF. The CDR3 DNA reads TGTGCCAGCAGCCCTGGGACAGGGTTAGTTCGTGGCTACACCTTC.

V gene TRBV11-3 combines with J gene TRBJ2-3; 8 nucleotides line up with TRBD2. Germline CDR1 is SGHNT and CDR2 is YENEEA. J lost 4 bases, V lost 5 bases, and 11 bases had no gene match. This CDR3 has 16 amino acids. In DNA, the CDR3 is TGTGCCAGCAGCCCTAGAGACGCGGGGGGAGCAGATACGCAGTATTTT. Its translation is CASSPRDAGGADTQYF.